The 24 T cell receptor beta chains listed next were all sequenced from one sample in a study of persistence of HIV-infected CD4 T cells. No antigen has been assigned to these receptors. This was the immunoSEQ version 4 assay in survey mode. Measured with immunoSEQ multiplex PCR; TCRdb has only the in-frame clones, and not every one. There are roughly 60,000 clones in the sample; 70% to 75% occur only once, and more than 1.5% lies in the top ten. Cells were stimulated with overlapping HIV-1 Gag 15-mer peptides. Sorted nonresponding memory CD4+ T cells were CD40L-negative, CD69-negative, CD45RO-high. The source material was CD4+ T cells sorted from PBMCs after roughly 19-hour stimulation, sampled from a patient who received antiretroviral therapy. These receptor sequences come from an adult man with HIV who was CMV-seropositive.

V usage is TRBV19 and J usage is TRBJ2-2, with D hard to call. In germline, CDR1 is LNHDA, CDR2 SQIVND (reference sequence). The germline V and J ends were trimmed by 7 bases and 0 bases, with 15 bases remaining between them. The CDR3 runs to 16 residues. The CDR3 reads CASTLVGLANTGELFF. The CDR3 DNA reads TGTGCCAGTACCCTGGTCGGCCTCGCGAACACCGGGGAGCTGTTTTTT.

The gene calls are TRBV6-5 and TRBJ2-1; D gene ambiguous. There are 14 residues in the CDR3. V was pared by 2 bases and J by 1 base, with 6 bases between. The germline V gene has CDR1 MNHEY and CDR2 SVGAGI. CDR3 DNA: TGTGCCAGCAGTTACGGTAGTTCCTACAATGAGCAGTTCTTC. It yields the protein CASSYGSSYNEQFF.

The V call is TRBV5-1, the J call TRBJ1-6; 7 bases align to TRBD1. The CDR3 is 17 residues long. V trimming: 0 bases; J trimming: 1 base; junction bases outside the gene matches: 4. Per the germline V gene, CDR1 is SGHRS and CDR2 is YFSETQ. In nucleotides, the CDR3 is TGCGCCAGCAGCTTGGCCCAGGGGGTGTCCTATAATTCACCCCTCCACTTT. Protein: CASSLAQGVSYNSPLHF.

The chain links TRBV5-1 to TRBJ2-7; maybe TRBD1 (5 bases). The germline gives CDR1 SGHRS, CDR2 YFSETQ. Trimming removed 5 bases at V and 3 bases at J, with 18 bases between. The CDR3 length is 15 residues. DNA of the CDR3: TGCGCCAGCAGTTCGGACACAGCCCCGCTCTACGAGCAGTACTTC. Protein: CASSSDTAPLYEQYF. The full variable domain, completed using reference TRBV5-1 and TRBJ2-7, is KAGVTQTPRYLIKTRGQQVTLSCSPISGHRSVSWYQQTPGQGLQFLFEYFSETQRNKGNFPGRFSGRQFSNSRSEMNVSTLELGDSALYLCASSSDTAPLYEQYFGPGTRLTVT.

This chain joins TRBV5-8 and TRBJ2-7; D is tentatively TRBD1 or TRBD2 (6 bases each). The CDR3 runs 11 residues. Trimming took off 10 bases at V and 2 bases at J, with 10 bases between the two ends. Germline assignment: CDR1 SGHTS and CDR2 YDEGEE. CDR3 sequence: CAGGRTYEQYF. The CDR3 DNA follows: TGTGCCGGGGGGCGAACCTACGAGCAGTACTTC.

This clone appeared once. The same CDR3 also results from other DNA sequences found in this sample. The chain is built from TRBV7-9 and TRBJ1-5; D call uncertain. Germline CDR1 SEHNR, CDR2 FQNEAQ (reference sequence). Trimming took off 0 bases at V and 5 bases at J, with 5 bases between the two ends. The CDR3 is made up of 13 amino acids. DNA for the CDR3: TGTGCCAGCAGCTTAGCGGGAGATCAGCCCCAGCATTTT. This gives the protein CASSLAGDQPQHF.

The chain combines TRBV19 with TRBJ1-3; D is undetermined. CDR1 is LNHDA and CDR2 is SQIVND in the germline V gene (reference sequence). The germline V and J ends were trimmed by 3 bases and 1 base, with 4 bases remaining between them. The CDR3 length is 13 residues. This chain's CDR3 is CASSIASGNTIYF. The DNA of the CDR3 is TGTGCCAGTAGTATTGCTTCTGGAAACACCATATATTTT.

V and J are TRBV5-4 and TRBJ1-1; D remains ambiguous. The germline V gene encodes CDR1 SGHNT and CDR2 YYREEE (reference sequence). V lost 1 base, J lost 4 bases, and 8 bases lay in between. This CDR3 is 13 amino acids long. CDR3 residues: CASSLWGGTEAFF. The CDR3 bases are TGTGCCAGCAGCTTGTGGGGAGGCACTGAAGCTTTCTTT. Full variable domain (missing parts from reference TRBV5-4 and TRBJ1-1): ETGVTQSPTHLIKTRGQQVTLRCSSQSGHNTVSWYQQALGQGPQFIFQYYREEENGRGNFPPRFSGLQFPNYSSELNVNALELDDSALYLCASSLWGGTEAFFGQGTRLTVV.

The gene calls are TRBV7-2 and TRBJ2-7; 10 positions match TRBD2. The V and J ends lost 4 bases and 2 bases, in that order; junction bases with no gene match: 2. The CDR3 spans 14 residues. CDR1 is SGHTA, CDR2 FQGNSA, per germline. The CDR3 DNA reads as TGTGCCAGCAGCTCCGGGACTAGCGCCTACGAGCAGTACTTC. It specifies CASSSGTSAYEQYF.

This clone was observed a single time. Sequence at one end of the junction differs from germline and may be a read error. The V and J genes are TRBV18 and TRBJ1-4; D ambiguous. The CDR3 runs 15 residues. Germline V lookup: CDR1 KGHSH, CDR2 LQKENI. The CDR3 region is CASSPPGLNGEKLFF. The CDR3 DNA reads TGTGCCAGCTCTCCACCGGGCCTAAACGGGGAAAAACTGTTTTTT.

The CDR3 protein is CASSEVSRGFTQHF. The CDR3 DNA sequence: TGTGCCAGCAGTGAAGTAAGTCGGGGGTTTACCCAGCATTTT. J is TRBJ1-5 and V is TRBV6-1; possible D gene TRBD1, 5 bases. Per the germline V gene, CDR1 is MNHNS and CDR2 is SASEGT. Trimming left V 1 base short and J 11 bases short, with 15 bases between. This CDR3 region has 14 residues.

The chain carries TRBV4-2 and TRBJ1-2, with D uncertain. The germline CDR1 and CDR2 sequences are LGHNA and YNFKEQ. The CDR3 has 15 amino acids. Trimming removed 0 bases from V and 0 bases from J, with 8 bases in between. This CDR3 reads CASSQEPSANYGYTF. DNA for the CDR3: TGTGCCAGCAGCCAAGAACCTTCAGCTAACTATGGCTACACCTTC.

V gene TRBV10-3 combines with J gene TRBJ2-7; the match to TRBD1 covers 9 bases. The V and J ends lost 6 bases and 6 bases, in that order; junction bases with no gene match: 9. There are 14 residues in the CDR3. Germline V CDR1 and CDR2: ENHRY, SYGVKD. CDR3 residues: CAIRAPGQGAEQYF. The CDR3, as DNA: TGTGCCATCAGGGCACCGGGACAGGGCGCCGAGCAGTACTTC.

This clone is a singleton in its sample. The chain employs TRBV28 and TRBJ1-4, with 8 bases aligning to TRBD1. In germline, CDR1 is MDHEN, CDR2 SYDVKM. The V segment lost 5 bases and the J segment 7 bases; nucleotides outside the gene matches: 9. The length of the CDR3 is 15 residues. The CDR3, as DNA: TGTGCCAGCAGTGGCACCGGGACAGGACGTGAAAAACTGTTTTTT. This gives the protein CASSGTGTGREKLFF.

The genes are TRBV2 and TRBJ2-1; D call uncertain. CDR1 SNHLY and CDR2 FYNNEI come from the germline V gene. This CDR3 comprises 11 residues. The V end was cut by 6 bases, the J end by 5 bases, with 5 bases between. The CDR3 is CASSADNEQFF. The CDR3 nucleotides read TGTGCCAGCAGCGCGGACAATGAGCAGTTCTTC.

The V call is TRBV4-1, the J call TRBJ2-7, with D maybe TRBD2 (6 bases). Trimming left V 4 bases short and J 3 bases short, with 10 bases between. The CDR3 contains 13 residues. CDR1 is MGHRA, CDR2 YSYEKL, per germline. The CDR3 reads CASSLAVFYEQYF. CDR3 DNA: TGCGCCAGCAGCCTAGCGGTATTCTACGAGCAGTACTTC.

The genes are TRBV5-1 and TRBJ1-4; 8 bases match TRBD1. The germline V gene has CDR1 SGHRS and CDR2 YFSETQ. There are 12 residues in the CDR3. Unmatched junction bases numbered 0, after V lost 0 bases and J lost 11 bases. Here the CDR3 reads CASSLDRGKLFF. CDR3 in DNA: TGCGCCAGCAGCTTGGACAGGGGGAAACTGTTTTTT.

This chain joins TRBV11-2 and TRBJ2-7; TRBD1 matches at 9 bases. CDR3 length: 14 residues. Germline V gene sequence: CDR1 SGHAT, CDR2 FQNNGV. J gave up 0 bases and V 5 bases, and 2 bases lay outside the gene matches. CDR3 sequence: CASSDRGISYEQYF. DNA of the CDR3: TGTGCCAGCAGCGACAGGGGGATCTCCTACGAGCAGTACTTC.

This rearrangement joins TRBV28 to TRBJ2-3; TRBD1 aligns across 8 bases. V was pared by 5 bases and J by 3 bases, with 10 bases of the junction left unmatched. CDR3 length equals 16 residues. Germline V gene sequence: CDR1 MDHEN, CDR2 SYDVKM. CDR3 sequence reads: CASSPDRGWRTDTQYF. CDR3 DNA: TGTGCCAGCAGTCCCGACAGGGGATGGAGGACAGATACGCAGTATTTT.

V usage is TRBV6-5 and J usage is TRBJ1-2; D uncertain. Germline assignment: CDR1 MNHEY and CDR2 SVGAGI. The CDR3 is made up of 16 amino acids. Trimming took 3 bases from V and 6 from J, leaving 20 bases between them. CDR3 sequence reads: CASSYKVRQPRHGYTF. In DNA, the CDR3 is TGTGCCAGCAGTTATAAGGTTAGGCAGCCCCGCCATGGCTACACCTTC.

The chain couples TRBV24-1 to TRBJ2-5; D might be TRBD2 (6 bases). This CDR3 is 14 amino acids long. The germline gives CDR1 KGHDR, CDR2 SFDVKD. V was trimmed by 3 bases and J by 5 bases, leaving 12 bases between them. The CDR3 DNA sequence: TGTGCCACCAGTGATCGGGGGTTTGAGGAGACCCAGTACTTC. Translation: CATSDRGFEETQYF.

CDR3 in DNA: TGTGCCAGCAGCCCCAGGACAGCGAGCGTCTCCTACGAGCAGTACTTC. This codes for CASSPRTASVSYEQYF. This rearrangement joins TRBV5-5 to TRBJ2-7; tentative D call: TRBD1 (6 bases). Germline CDR1 and CDR2: SGHKS and YYEKEE (reference sequence). The CDR3 runs 16 residues. V lost 4 bases and J 0 bases, leaving 17 bases between the germline ends.

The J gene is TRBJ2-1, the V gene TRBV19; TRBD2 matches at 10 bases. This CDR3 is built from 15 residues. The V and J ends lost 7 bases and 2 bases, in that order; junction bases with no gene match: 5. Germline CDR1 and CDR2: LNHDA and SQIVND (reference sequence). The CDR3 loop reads CASIKRGGPYNEQFF. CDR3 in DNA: TGTGCCAGTATTAAGCGGGGGGGTCCCTACAATGAGCAGTTCTTC.

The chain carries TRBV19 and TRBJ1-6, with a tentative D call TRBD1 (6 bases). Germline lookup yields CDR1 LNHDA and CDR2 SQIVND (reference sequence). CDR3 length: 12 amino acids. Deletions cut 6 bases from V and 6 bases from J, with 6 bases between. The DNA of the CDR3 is TGTGCCAGTAGACAGGGTAATTCACCCCTCCACTTT. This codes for CASRQGNSPLHF.